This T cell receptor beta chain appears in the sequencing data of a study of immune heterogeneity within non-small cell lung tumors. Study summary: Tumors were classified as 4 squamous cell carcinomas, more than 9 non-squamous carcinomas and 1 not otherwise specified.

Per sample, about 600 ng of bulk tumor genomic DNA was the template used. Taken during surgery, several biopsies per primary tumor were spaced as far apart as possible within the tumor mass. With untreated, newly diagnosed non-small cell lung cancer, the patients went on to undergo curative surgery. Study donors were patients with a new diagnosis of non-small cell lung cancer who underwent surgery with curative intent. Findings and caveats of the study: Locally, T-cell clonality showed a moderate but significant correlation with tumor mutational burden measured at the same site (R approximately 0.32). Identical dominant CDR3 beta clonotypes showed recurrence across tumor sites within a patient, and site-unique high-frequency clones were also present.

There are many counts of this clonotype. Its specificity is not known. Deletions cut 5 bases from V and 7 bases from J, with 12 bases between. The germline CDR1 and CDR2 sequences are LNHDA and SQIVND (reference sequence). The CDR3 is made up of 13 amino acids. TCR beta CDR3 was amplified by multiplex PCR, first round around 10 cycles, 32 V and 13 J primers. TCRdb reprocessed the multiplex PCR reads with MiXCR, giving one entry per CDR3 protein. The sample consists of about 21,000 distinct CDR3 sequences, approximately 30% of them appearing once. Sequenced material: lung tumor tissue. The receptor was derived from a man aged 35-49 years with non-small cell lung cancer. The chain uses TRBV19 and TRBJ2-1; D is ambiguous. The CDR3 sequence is CASSSSSRNEQFF. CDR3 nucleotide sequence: TGTGCCAGTAGTTCCTCGAGTAGGAATGAGCAGTTCTTC. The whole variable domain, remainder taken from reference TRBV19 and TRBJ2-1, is DGGITQSPKYLFRKEGQNVTLSCEQNLNHDAMYWYRQDPGQGLRLIYYSQIVNDFQKGDIAEGYSVSREKKESFPLTVTSAQKNPTAFYLCASSSSSRNEQFFGPGTRLTVL.